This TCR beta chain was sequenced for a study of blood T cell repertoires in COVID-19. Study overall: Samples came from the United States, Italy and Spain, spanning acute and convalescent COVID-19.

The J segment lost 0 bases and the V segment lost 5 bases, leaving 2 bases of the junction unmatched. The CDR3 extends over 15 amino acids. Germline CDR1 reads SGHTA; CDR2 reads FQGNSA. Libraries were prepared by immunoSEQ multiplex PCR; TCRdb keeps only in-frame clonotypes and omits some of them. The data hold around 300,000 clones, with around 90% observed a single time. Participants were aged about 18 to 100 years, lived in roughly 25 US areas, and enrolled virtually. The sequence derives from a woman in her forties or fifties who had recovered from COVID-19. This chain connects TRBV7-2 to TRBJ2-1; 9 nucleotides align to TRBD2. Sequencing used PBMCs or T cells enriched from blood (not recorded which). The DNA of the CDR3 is TGTGCCAGCAGCGTTAGCGGGAGCTCCTACAATGAGCAGTTCTTC. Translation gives CASSVSGSSYNEQFF.